The rows below give T cell receptor beta chains drawn from one sample of a study of T cells in localized non-small cell lung cancer. TCRdb keeps only in-frame clones here, not all; method: immunoSEQ multiplex PCR. The sample has 24,000 or so clones, 75% to 95% seen once; the top ten hold 6.9%. Sample: peripheral blood, taken before any cancer treatment. Source of these receptors: a woman aged 40-69 years with stage I lung adenocarcinoma. Both conserved end residues are part of each CDR3. D genes are given only for firm matches. Size tells how often a clone was seen (once, few, many) or the class of an expanded clone, and some rows leave it out.

>.|TRBV11-3|.|TRBJ2-1
TGTGCCAGCAGCTTAGGGGGGCCCGTTGGGGATGAGCAGTTCTTC
CASSLGGPVGDEQFF
>.|TRBV7-2|few|TRBJ2-6
TGTGCCAGCAGCTTAGACAGGCCGCTAACTGGGGCCAACGTCCTGACTTTC
CASSLDRPLTGANVLTF
>.|TRBV10-2|.|TRBJ2-7
TGCGCCAGACCACCGGGCTACGAGCAGTACTTC
CARPPGYEQYF
>TRBD1|TRBV28|.|TRBJ1-4
TGTGCCAGCAGACCCCCCACAGGGACAGGAAATGAAAAACTGTTTTTT
CASRPPTGTGNEKLFF
>TRBD2|TRBV7-2|once|TRBJ2-2
TGTGCCAGCAGCTTAACTAGCGGGAGTTCCGGGGAGCTGTTTTTT
CASSLTSGSSGELFF
>.|TRBV18|once|TRBJ2-2
TGTGCCAGCCCCACCCTATCATCCGGGGAGCTGTTTTTT
CASPTLSSGELFF
>.|TRBV4-3|once|TRBJ2-1
TGCGCCAGCAGCCAAGAACCGGACAGAAGGGATGAGCAGTTCTTC
CASSQEPDRRDEQFF
>.|TRBV9|.|TRBJ1-3
TGTGCCAGCAGCCCCCTGGCGGGGTTCGGAAACACCATATATTTT
CASSPLAGFGNTIYF
>.|TRBV6-1|.|TRBJ1-6
TGTGCCAGCATCTTCAGGGGAAATTCACCCCTCCACTTT
CASIFRGNSPLHF
>.|TRBV18|.|TRBJ1-1
TGTGCCAGCTCACCACCCTGGGCCGGTGGTGGTAGCACTGAAGCTTTCTTT
CASSPPWAGGGSTEAFF
>TRBD2|TRBV10-3|.|TRBJ2-1
TGTGCCATCAGTGAGGCGGGAGGGCCGGAATACAATGAGCAGTTCTTC
CAISEAGGPEYNEQFF
>TRBD2|TRBV4-1|.|TRBJ2-1
TGCGCCAGCAGCCATCCCGTAGCGGGAGGAAAGTTCTTC
CASSHPVAGGKFF
>TRBD1|TRBV15|.|TRBJ2-7
TGTGCCACCAGCACACGACAGGGGATGCAGTACGAGCAGTACTTC
CATSTRQGMQYEQYF
>.|TRBV28|.|TRBJ1-1
TGTGCCAGCAGTTTATCCTCAGGGGTCTACACTGAAGCTTTCTTT
CASSLSSGVYTEAFF
>.|TRBV19|.|TRBJ2-7
TGTGCCAGTAGAAATGACAGCTCCTACGAGCAGTACTTC
CASRNDSSYEQYF
>.|TRBV7-9|.|TRBJ1-5
TGTGCCAGCAGCCCCTTGGGGGGGCCACATCAGCCCCAGCATTTT
CASSPLGGPHQPQHF
>.|TRBV20-1|.|TRBJ1-2
TGCAGTGCTCCCGGGGGCTACACCTTC
CSAPGGYTF
>.|TRBV19|once|TRBJ1-2
TGTGCCAGTAACCATATTGGTCGACGGAACTATGGCTACACCTTC
CASNHIGRRNYGYTF
>.|TRBV5-1|.|TRBJ2-7
TGCGCCAGCAGCTTGTCGGTTAGCTCCTACGAGCAGTACTTC
CASSLSVSSYEQYF
>TRBD1|TRBV2|few|TRBJ1-1
TGTGCCAGCAGCCCCCAGGGACAGGGGGCAGGCACTGAAGCTTTCTTT
CASSPQGQGAGTEAFF
>.|TRBV6-5|once|TRBJ2-5
TGTGCCAGCAGTTACCGCGAAGAGACCCAGTACTTC
CASSYREETQYF
>.|TRBV7-9|.|TRBJ2-7
TGTGCCAGCAGCGTCCATTCACAGCAGTACTTC
CASSVHSQQYF
>TRBD2|TRBV19|.|TRBJ2-1
TGTGCCAGTACCCAGGGAGGGAACAATGAGCAGTTCTTC
CASTQGGNNEQFF
>.|TRBV5-1|hyperexpanded|TRBJ1-2
TGCGCCAGCAGCTTGGCCGCTTGGGTACGCTACACCTTC
CASSLAAWVRYTF
>TRBD2|TRBV7-9|few|TRBJ2-7
TGTGCCAGCAGCTCCTCTCGGGCGTTACTAGCGGGCCCTTCCTACGAGCAGTACTTC
CASSSSRALLAGPSYEQYF
>TRBD1|TRBV6-5|few|TRBJ1-5
TGTGCCAGCAGCCTACAGGGGGACAATCAGCCCCAGCATTTT
CASSLQGDNQPQHF
>TRBD1|TRBV19|.|TRBJ2-1
TGTGCCAGTAGTAAGGACAGGGACGACAATGAGCAGTTCTTC
CASSKDRDDNEQFF
>.|TRBV19|.|TRBJ1-1
TGTGCCACAACGGACCGCTACACTGAAGCTTTCTTT
CATTDRYTEAFF
>TRBD2|TRBV7-2|.|TRBJ2-7
TGTGCCAGCAGCTTATGGGGGACTAGGGGGGATGAGCAGTACTTC
CASSLWGTRGDEQYF
>.|TRBV12-2|.|TRBJ1-2
TGTGCAAGTCGCTTATTATATTCAGCCTACTATGGCTACACCTTC
CASRLLYSAYYGYTF
>TRBD1|TRBV5-1|.|TRBJ2-1
TGCGCCAGCAGCTTGGGGGGGACAGGGGACGAGCAGTTCTTC
CASSLGGTGDEQFF
>TRBD2|TRBV6-1|.|TRBJ2-7
TGTGCCAGCCTGAGGACGGGAGGAATTTACGAGCAGTACTTC
CASLRTGGIYEQYF
>.|TRBV7-9|.|TRBJ2-1
TGTGCCAGCAGCTTAGCGGGTCTGGCTGGTGAGCAGTTCTTC
CASSLAGLAGEQFF
>TRBD1|TRBV28|.|TRBJ1-1
TGTGCCAGCAGTTCTGGGGACAGCGAAGCTTTCTTT
CASSSGDSEAFF
>TRBD2|TRBV5-4|.|TRBJ2-3
TGTGCCAGCAGCCCCAGCGGGACGGAGACAGATACGCAGTATTTT
CASSPSGTETDTQYF
>.|TRBV13|.|TRBJ1-1
TGTGCCAGCAGCTCGCTCCTACCCTCCGGGGCCTTAGAAGCTTTCTTT
CASSSLLPSGALEAFF
>TRBD1|TRBV2|.|TRBJ2-7
TGTGCCAGCAGTGAAGCGGCCAGGGGGCTCCACGAGCAGTACTTC
CASSEAARGLHEQYF
>.|TRBV5-1|.|TRBJ2-7
TGCGCCAGCAGCCCCGGCGGGTTTAACTACGAGCAGTACTTC
CASSPGGFNYEQYF
>.|TRBV15|.|TRBJ2-6
TGTGCCACCAGCAGAGGGCCTTCTGGGGCCAACGTCCTGACTTTC
CATSRGPSGANVLTF
>TRBD2|TRBV18|.|TRBJ2-7
TGTGCCAGCTCACCTCTCGGGGGAGGGTCCTCTATTAGCTCCTACGAGCAGTACTTC
CASSPLGGGSSISSYEQYF
>.|TRBV5-6|.|TRBJ2-3
TGTGCCAGCAGTCACTGGGACCTTAGGGGGATTAGCACAGATACGCAGTATTTT
CASSHWDLRGISTDTQYF
>TRBD2|TRBV6-5|.|TRBJ2-4
TGTGCCAGCAGTTACGGGACTACCTGGTACTTC
CASSYGTTWYF
>.|TRBV9|once|TRBJ2-3
TGTGCCAGCAGCCGGGGGTCAGGTCAAGATACGCAGTATTTT
CASSRGSGQDTQYF
>.|TRBV28|few|TRBJ2-7
TGTGCCAGCAGTAAGGGGATTGGCTACGAGCAGTACTTC
CASSKGIGYEQYF
>.|TRBV19|.|TRBJ1-5
TGTGCCAGTAGTATCCCTCAGCCCCAGCATTTT
CASSIPQPQHF
>.|TRBV6-4|.|TRBJ1-2
TGTGCCAGCGAATCCCGGGCGAGGGACTTC
CASESRARDF
>.|TRBV7-2|.|TRBJ2-5
TGTGCCAGCAGCTCCCAAGAGACCCAGTACTTC
CASSSQETQYF
>.|TRBV19|.|TRBJ2-2
TGTGCCAGTAGAGTAACCGGGACCACCGGGGAGCTGTTTTTT
CASRVTGTTGELFF
>.|TRBV10-3|.|TRBJ2-5
TGTGCCATCAGTGAACGGCTGGGAGCTGGGCCGGCGGCCCAGTACTTC
CAISERLGAGPAAQYF